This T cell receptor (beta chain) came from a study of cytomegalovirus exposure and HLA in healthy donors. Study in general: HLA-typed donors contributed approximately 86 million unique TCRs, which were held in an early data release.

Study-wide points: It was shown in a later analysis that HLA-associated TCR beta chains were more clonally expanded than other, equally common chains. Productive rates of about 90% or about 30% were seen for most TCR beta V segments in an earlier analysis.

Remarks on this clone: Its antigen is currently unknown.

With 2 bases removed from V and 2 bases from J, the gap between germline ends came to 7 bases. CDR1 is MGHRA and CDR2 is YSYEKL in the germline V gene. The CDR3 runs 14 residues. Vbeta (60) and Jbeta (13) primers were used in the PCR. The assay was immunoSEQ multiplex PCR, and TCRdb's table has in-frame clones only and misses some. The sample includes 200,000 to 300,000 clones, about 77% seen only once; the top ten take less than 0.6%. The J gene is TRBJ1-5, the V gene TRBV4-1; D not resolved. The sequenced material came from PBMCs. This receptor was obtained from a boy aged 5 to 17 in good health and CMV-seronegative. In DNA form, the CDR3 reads TGCGCCAGCAGCCAAATGCAGGGCAATCAGCCCCAGCATTTT. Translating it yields CASSQMQGNQPQHF.